This T cell receptor (beta chain) was recorded in a study of lung T cells in sarcoidosis with Löfgren's syndrome. Study-level information: Repertoire analyses centered on Löfgren's syndrome patients.

This clonotype was seen ten or more times. TCRdb called the reads again in MiXCR, with one record for every CDR3 protein. The repertoire holds several thousand distinct CDR3 sequences, just under 20% seen once, with under 7.5% in the top ten. This CDR3 has 15 residues. Germline lookup yields CDR1 MNHNS and CDR2 SASEGT. Trimming pared 7 bases from V and 1 base from J, leaving 16 bases between. The chain uses TRBV6-1 and TRBJ1-1; weak D call: TRBD1 (6 bases). Sequencing was carried out using CD4+ T cells from bronchoalveolar lavage. The clonotype originates from a human donor with sarcoidosis (Löfgren's syndrome or another form), or a control subject (not recorded which). The CDR3 spells CASTQRGDKNTEAFF. The DNA for the CDR3 is TGTGCCAGCACTCAAAGAGGGGACAAGAACACTGAAGCTTTCTTT.